These T cell receptor beta chains were read from a single sample in a study of identical twins. TCRdb reprocessed the 5' RACE reads via MiXCR and lists one record per CDR3 protein. The table lists some 500,000 distinct CDR3 sequences, over 8.5% of them singletons. Separately, the same data were catalogued under a study of yellow fever vaccine responses in identical twins.

The specimen sequenced was PBMCs. These receptors all come from a young woman in good health. CDR3s include the opening cysteine and the closing phenylalanine or tryptophan. D genes are given only for firm matches. Expanded clones get a size class; other rows say once, few or many, or leave the size out.

cdr3_length: 14; j_call: TRBJ2-1; d_call: NA; clone_size: many; v_call: TRBV4-3; cdr3_nt: TGCGCCAGCAGCTTCGGAAGCGGGTACAATGAGCAGTTCTTC; cdr3_aa: CASSFGSGYNEQFF
cdr3_length: 14; j_call: TRBJ2-7; d_call: NA; clone_size: many; v_call: TRBV4-2; cdr3_nt: TGTGCCAGCAGCCAAGATCGGCGCAGTTACGAGCAGTACTTC; cdr3_aa: CASSQDRRSYEQYF
cdr3_length: 14; j_call: TRBJ2-2; d_call: NA; clone_size: NA; v_call: TRBV24-1; cdr3_nt: TGTGCCACCAGTGATCCGGGGGATTCCGGGGAGCTGTTTTTT; cdr3_aa: CATSDPGDSGELFF
cdr3_length: 13; j_call: TRBJ2-7; d_call: TRBD1; clone_size: few; v_call: TRBV11-2; cdr3_nt: TGTGCCAGCAGCGGACAGGTTCGAGGCGAGCAGTACTTC; cdr3_aa: CASSGQVRGEQYF
cdr3_length: 11; j_call: TRBJ2-1; d_call: NA; clone_size: NA; v_call: TRBV6-2/TRBV6-3; cdr3_nt: TGTGCCAGCAGTCACAGCGATGAGCAGTTCTTC; cdr3_aa: CASSHSDEQFF
cdr3_length: 14; j_call: TRBJ2-2; d_call: NA; clone_size: NA; v_call: TRBV9; cdr3_nt: TGTGCCAGCAGCGTAGCTACAGAAACCGGGGAGCTGTTTTTT; cdr3_aa: CASSVATETGELFF
cdr3_length: 16; j_call: TRBJ2-2; d_call: NA; clone_size: NA; v_call: TRBV3-1; cdr3_nt: TGTGCCAGCAGCCAATCCCTACTCAAAAACACCGGGGAGCTGTTTTTT; cdr3_aa: CASSQSLLKNTGELFF
cdr3_length: 14; j_call: TRBJ2-1; d_call: NA; clone_size: few; v_call: TRBV27; cdr3_nt: TGTGCCAGCAGTTTACCCGGGACTCAAAACGAGCAGTTCTTC; cdr3_aa: CASSLPGTQNEQFF
cdr3_length: 15; j_call: TRBJ2-5; d_call: NA; clone_size: NA; v_call: TRBV20-1; cdr3_nt: TGCAGTGCTAGAGGAGGCTCCGGGACGCAAGAGACCCAGTACTTC; cdr3_aa: CSARGGSGTQETQYF
cdr3_length: 14; j_call: TRBJ2-1; d_call: TRBD1; clone_size: few; v_call: TRBV24-1; cdr3_nt: TGTGCCACCACTGCGGGACAGGGCTACAATGAGCAGTTCTTC; cdr3_aa: CATTAGQGYNEQFF
cdr3_length: 15; j_call: TRBJ2-3; d_call: NA; clone_size: few; v_call: TRBV7-2; cdr3_nt: TGTGCCAGCAGCTTAGGTCTTCCAGGGACAGATACGCAGTATTTT; cdr3_aa: CASSLGLPGTDTQYF
cdr3_length: 15; j_call: TRBJ2-1; d_call: NA; clone_size: NA; v_call: TRBV2; cdr3_nt: TGTGCCAGCAGCCCGTTAGACAGCGGGTACAATGAGCAGTTCTTC; cdr3_aa: CASSPLDSGYNEQFF
cdr3_length: 13; j_call: TRBJ2-7; d_call: NA; clone_size: few; v_call: TRBV7-2; cdr3_nt: TGTGCCAGCAGCTTAAATCGGGCCTACGAGCAGTACTTC; cdr3_aa: CASSLNRAYEQYF
cdr3_length: 15; j_call: TRBJ1-5; d_call: NA; clone_size: many; v_call: TRBV5-1; cdr3_nt: TGCGCCAGCAGCCCTACAGGGAAGGTGGATCAGCCCCAGCATTTT; cdr3_aa: CASSPTGKVDQPQHF
cdr3_length: 13; j_call: TRBJ2-7; d_call: NA; clone_size: NA; v_call: TRBV6-2/TRBV6-3; cdr3_nt: TGTGCCAGCAGTTACTCGAGATTACTATCCGCCTACTTC; cdr3_aa: CASSYSRLLSAYF
cdr3_length: 16; j_call: TRBJ2-1; d_call: NA; clone_size: NA; v_call: TRBV24-1; cdr3_nt: TGTGCCACCAGTGATTCGCAGGGAATAACCTACAATGAGCAGTTCTTC; cdr3_aa: CATSDSQGITYNEQFF
cdr3_length: 16; j_call: TRBJ2-6; d_call: NA; clone_size: NA; v_call: TRBV24-1; cdr3_nt: TGTGCCACCAGTGCCCGGGACGGCTCTGGGGCCAACGTCCTGACTTTC; cdr3_aa: CATSARDGSGANVLTF
cdr3_length: 12; j_call: TRBJ2-1; d_call: NA; clone_size: few; v_call: TRBV7-2; cdr3_nt: TGTGCCAGCAGCTCCAACACCGTCCCGGAGTTCTTC; cdr3_aa: CASSSNTVPEFF
cdr3_length: 17; j_call: TRBJ2-1; d_call: NA; clone_size: few; v_call: TRBV29-1; cdr3_nt: TGCAGCGTTGAAGATCCCATTAGGGGGGTCTCCTACAATGAGCAGTTCTTC; cdr3_aa: CSVEDPIRGVSYNEQFF
cdr3_length: 12; j_call: TRBJ1-2; d_call: NA; clone_size: many; v_call: TRBV12-3/TRBV12-4; cdr3_nt: TGTGCCAGCAGTCTTACCACCTATGGCTACACCTTC; cdr3_aa: CASSLTTYGYTF
cdr3_length: 17; j_call: TRBJ2-2; d_call: NA; clone_size: few; v_call: TRBV24-1; cdr3_nt: TGTGCCACCAGTGATTCCCAGGGGCGCGGGAGATCCGGGGAGCTGTTTTTT; cdr3_aa: CATSDSQGRGRSGELFF
cdr3_length: 12; j_call: TRBJ2-7; d_call: NA; clone_size: NA; v_call: TRBV12-3/TRBV12-4; cdr3_nt: TGTGCCAGCAGTACCCCTAAGCACGAGCAGTACTTC; cdr3_aa: CASSTPKHEQYF
cdr3_length: 14; j_call: TRBJ2-7; d_call: TRBD2; clone_size: few; v_call: TRBV5-1; cdr3_nt: TGCGCCAGCAGCTCCGGGACTAACTCCTACGAGCAGTACTTC; cdr3_aa: CASSSGTNSYEQYF
cdr3_length: 13; j_call: TRBJ1-4; d_call: NA; clone_size: many; v_call: TRBV5-5; cdr3_nt: TGTGCCAGCAGCTTCGGGTCGAATGAAAAACTGTTTTTT; cdr3_aa: CASSFGSNEKLFF
cdr3_length: 11; j_call: TRBJ2-7; d_call: NA; clone_size: few; v_call: TRBV11-2; cdr3_nt: TGTGCCAGCAGCTTTTCCAACGAGCAGTACTTC; cdr3_aa: CASSFSNEQYF
cdr3_length: 14; j_call: TRBJ2-3; d_call: NA; clone_size: NA; v_call: TRBV5-1; cdr3_nt: TGCGCCAGCAGCGCCGGACTTTTCACAGATACGCAGTATTTT; cdr3_aa: CASSAGLFTDTQYF
cdr3_length: 15; j_call: TRBJ2-2; d_call: TRBD1; clone_size: NA; v_call: TRBV5-5; cdr3_nt: TGTGCCAGCAGCTCACAGGGGGTTTTGACCGGGGAGCTGTTTTTT; cdr3_aa: CASSSQGVLTGELFF
cdr3_length: 16; j_call: TRBJ2-6; d_call: NA; clone_size: few; v_call: TRBV7-9; cdr3_nt: TGTGCCAGCAGCGTGGGACTGAACTCTGGGGCCAACGTCCTGACTTTC; cdr3_aa: CASSVGLNSGANVLTF
cdr3_length: 14; j_call: TRBJ2-1; d_call: NA; clone_size: many; v_call: TRBV7-9; cdr3_nt: TGTGCCAGCAGCTTAGAGGCACTCCGTAATGAGCAGTTCTTC; cdr3_aa: CASSLEALRNEQFF
cdr3_length: 12; j_call: TRBJ2-5; d_call: NA; clone_size: NA; v_call: TRBV6-2/TRBV6-3; cdr3_nt: TGTGCCAGCAGTACAGGGCGGAAGACCCAGTACTTC; cdr3_aa: CASSTGRKTQYF
cdr3_length: 13; j_call: TRBJ2-2; d_call: NA; clone_size: many; v_call: TRBV12-3/TRBV12-4; cdr3_nt: TGTGCCAGCAGCCCTACTAGGGCCGGGGAGCTGTTTTTT; cdr3_aa: CASSPTRAGELFF
cdr3_length: 13; j_call: TRBJ2-7; d_call: NA; clone_size: NA; v_call: TRBV6-1; cdr3_nt: TGTGCCAGCACCCGGGCCAACACCTACGAGCAGTACTTC; cdr3_aa: CASTRANTYEQYF
cdr3_length: 11; j_call: TRBJ2-7; d_call: TRBD2; clone_size: once; v_call: TRBV20-1; cdr3_nt: TGCAGTGCTAGGGAGGCTAGCGGGGTAGACTTC; cdr3_aa: CSAREASGVDF
cdr3_length: 18; j_call: TRBJ2-1; d_call: TRBD2; clone_size: few; v_call: TRBV24-1; cdr3_nt: TGTGCCACCAGTGATCCCCAACTAGCGGCAGGATCCTACAATGAGCAGTTCTTC; cdr3_aa: CATSDPQLAAGSYNEQFF